A single sample is the source of the 27 T cell receptor beta chains below, sequenced in a study of T cells in Graves' hyperthyroidism and ophthalmopathy. Amplification yielded TCR beta CDR3 regions, with RNA transcripts as the source. HTBI primers drove first-round RT-PCR of the TCR CDR3. TCRdb re-derived calls from the multiplex PCR reads in MiXCR, one entry per CDR3 protein. The repertoire holds 400,000 to 550,000 distinct CDR3 sequences, with roughly 14% as singletons. What was sequenced was blood. All receptors come from a woman younger than 35 with Graves' hyperthyroidism.

This clonotype was found many times. CDR3 protein: CAGARGGPNTEAFF. The CDR3 bases are TGTGCCGGCGCGAGGGGCGGGCCGAACACTGAAGCTTTCTTT. This chain joins TRBV6-2 or TRBV6-3 and TRBJ1-1, with D possibly TRBD1 on 5 matching bases. CDR1 is MNHEY and CDR2 is SVGEGT in the germline V gene. The ends were cut back, 11 bases at V and 1 base at J, with 17 bases in the middle. CDR3 length: 14 amino acids.

This clonotype was seen at least ten times. For the CDR3, the DNA is TGTGCCAGCAGTTTTCGTGCAGGGGGCGAGCCTGAAGCTTTCTTT. Its translation is CASSFRAGGEPEAFF. The chain carries TRBV28 and TRBJ1-1; TRBD1 matches at 8 bases. The CDR3 covers 15 residues. The V segment lost 3 bases and the J segment 6 bases; nucleotides outside the gene matches: 9. Germline V gene sequence: CDR1 MDHEN, CDR2 SYDVKM.

This sequence joins TRBV19 and TRBJ2-2, with 9 bases lining up with TRBD2. Germline loops: CDR1 LNHDA, CDR2 SQIVND (reference sequence). J gave up 5 bases and V 7 bases, and 8 bases lay outside the gene matches. The CDR3 runs 15 residues. The CDR3 loop is CASTQGTSRTGELFF. For the CDR3, the DNA is TGTGCCAGTACCCAAGGGACTAGCAGAACCGGGGAGCTGTTTTTT.

This clonotype has ten or more counts. The chain links TRBV20-1 to TRBJ2-5, with TRBD2 identical over 10 bases. Germline trimming cut 3 bases from V and 0 bases from J; bases unmatched to any gene: 4. The CDR3 covers 15 residues. Germline V CDR1 and CDR2: DFQATT, SNEGSKA (reference sequence). CDR3 sequence (DNA): TGCAGTGCTAGCCCGCTAGCGGGGGACCAAGAGACCCAGTACTTC. Its translation is CSASPLAGDQETQYF.

This clonotype has ten or more counts. The chain combines TRBV13 with TRBJ2-1; 8 positions match TRBD2. This CDR3 spans 15 amino acids. Germline assignment: CDR1 PRHDT and CDR2 FYEKMQ (reference sequence). V lost 2 bases to trimming and J lost 7 bases; unmatched junction nucleotides: 7. CDR3 protein: CASSLTLAVQNEQFF. The DNA of the CDR3 is TGTGCCAGCAGCTTAACACTAGCGGTACAAAATGAGCAGTTCTTC. Full variable domain (remainder filled in from reference TRBV13 and TRBJ2-1): AAGVIQSPRHLIKEKRETATLKCYPIPRHDTVYWYQQGPGQDPQFLISFYEKMQSDKGSIPDRFSAQQFSDYHSELNMSSLELGDSALYFCASSLTLAVQNEQFFGPGTRLTVL.

The table lists this clonotype with many counts. The V gene is TRBV19, the J gene TRBJ1-4, with D hard to call. V was shortened by 7 bases and J by 0 bases, with 12 bases between the two germline ends. The CDR3 loop spans 15 amino acids. Germline-derived CDR1 and CDR2 are LNHDA and SQIVND (reference sequence). The CDR3: CASTPLAATNEKLFF. In DNA form, the CDR3 reads TGTGCCAGTACCCCGTTGGCAGCAACTAATGAAAAACTGTTTTTT.

This clonotype appeared a few times. The V gene is TRBV6-1, the J gene TRBJ2-1; 9 bases agree with TRBD2. Trimming removed 1 base from V and 9 bases from J; junction bases left unmatched: 7. CDR1 MNHNS and CDR2 SASEGT come from the germline V gene. CDR3 length equals 15 residues. The CDR3 DNA sequence: TGTGCCAGCAGTGAAGAGGGCGGGAGGGCCGGTGAGCAGTTCTTC. As protein: CASSEEGGRAGEQFF.

This clonotype was seen at least ten times. J is TRBJ2-1 and V is TRBV6-5; D may correspond to TRBD1 or TRBD2 (5 bases each). V lost 4 bases, J lost 5 bases, and 12 bases lay in between. The CDR3 extends over 14 amino acids. CDR1 and CDR2 from the germline V gene are MNHEY and SVGAGI. CDR3 DNA sequence: TGTGCCAGCAGTTCAACGGGGCTCAACAATGAGCAGTTCTTC. It codes for CASSSTGLNNEQFF.

This clonotype was counted many times. V is TRBV2 and J is TRBJ1-6, with D tentatively TRBD1 (6 bases). Looked up from germline, CDR1 is SNHLY and CDR2 is FYNNEI. Trimming removed 7 bases from V and 10 bases from J, with 17 bases in between. The CDR3 is 14 amino acids. This CDR3 reads CASKVQGRRSPLHF. The CDR3 nucleotides read TGTGCCAGCAAAGTTCAGGGGCGGAGATCACCCCTCCACTTT.

There are many counts of this clonotype. The CDR3 loop reads CASSSQGPYEQYV. In nucleotides, the CDR3 is TGTGCCAGCAGTTCCCAGGGGCCCTACGAGCAGTACGTC. V usage is TRBV27 and J usage is TRBJ2-7; tentative D call: TRBD1 (6 bases). CDR3 length equals 13 residues. V lost 4 bases, J lost 2 bases, and 9 bases lay in between. CDR1 and CDR2 from the germline V gene are MNHEY and SMNVEV (reference sequence).

The genes are TRBV7-9 and TRBJ2-7, with 8 bases that match TRBD2. V gave up 0 bases and J gave up 2 bases; unmatched junction bases: 3. This CDR3 comprises 15 residues. Germline loops: CDR1 SEHNR, CDR2 FQNEAQ (reference sequence). CDR3 nucleotides: TGTGCCAGCAGCTTAGCGGGGCGGGGGGCCTACGAGCAGTACTTC. Its protein product is CASSLAGRGAYEQYF.

This clonotype was found many times. This sequence joins TRBV11-2 and TRBJ2-5; TRBD1 matches 10 bases. The CDR3 consists of 17 residues. CDR1 SGHAT and CDR2 FQNNGV come from the germline V gene. The V gene end was trimmed by 0 bases and the J gene end by 5 bases; junction bases not matched to a gene: 9. The CDR3 spells CASSLDLTGGAEETQYF. For the CDR3, the DNA is TGTGCCAGCAGCTTAGACCTGACAGGGGGCGCAGAGGAGACCCAGTACTTC.

This chain links TRBV6-1 with TRBJ2-1; 13 bases match TRBD2. CDR3 length equals 15 residues. With V trimmed by 6 bases and J by 5 bases, 4 bases remained unmatched. Germline lookup yields CDR1 MNHNS and CDR2 SASEGT. The DNA for the CDR3 is TGTGCCAGCAGAGGCGGGACTAGCGGGAACAATGAGCAGTTCTTC. This codes for CASRGGTSGNNEQFF.

A remark on this clonotype: This may stem from a read error, because a much larger clone lies one nucleotide away. The chain combines TRBV9 with TRBJ2-3, with 7 nucleotides matching TRBD2. Germline V gene lookup returns CDR1 SGDLS and CDR2 YYNGEE. CDR3 length: 15 amino acids. V lost 8 bases to trimming and J lost 7 bases; unmatched junction nucleotides: 16. The CDR3 here is CARSPRTSGGNTQYF. The CDR3 nucleotides read TGTGCCAGGAGCCCCAGGACTAGTGGGGGGAATACGCAGTATTTT.

This clonotype was seen repeatedly, ten times or more. The V gene is TRBV27, the J gene TRBJ2-7; D might be TRBD2 (6 bases). The CDR3 spans 14 residues. Germline V gene lookup returns CDR1 MNHEY and CDR2 SMNVEV (reference sequence). The V gene lost 2 bases and the J gene lost 3 bases, with 11 bases spanning the gap. In nucleotides, the CDR3 is TGTGCCAGCAGTTTACGTCCCGGGAGCTACGAGCAGTACTTC. This encodes CASSLRPGSYEQYF.

This clonotype was seen only a few times. This sequence joins TRBV5-1 and TRBJ2-1, with no clear D. The CDR3 contains 11 residues. V was cut by 8 bases and J by 5 bases, with 8 bases left in between. Germline CDR1 and CDR2: SGHRS and YFSETQ. The CDR3: CASRRDNEQFF. The CDR3 DNA reads as TGCGCCAGTAGACGCGACAATGAGCAGTTCTTC.

This clonotype was counted many times. The rearrangement links TRBV24-1 to TRBJ1-2; D unclear. V lost 4 bases to trimming and J lost 2 bases, with 13 bases between them. The CDR3 is made up of 15 amino acids. The germline gives CDR1 KGHDR, CDR2 SFDVKD. DNA of the CDR3: TGTGCCACCAGTGACCACACTAAGGGCAACTATGGCTACACCTTC. Its protein product is CATSDHTKGNYGYTF.

This clonotype came up many times. The chain joins TRBV27 to TRBJ2-5; 8 nucleotides align to TRBD2. The V gene end was trimmed by 6 bases and the J gene end by 0 bases; junction bases not matched to a gene: 6. Germline V lookup: CDR1 MNHEY, CDR2 SMNVEV (reference sequence). This CDR3 spans 15 amino acids. The CDR3 coding sequence is TGTGCCAGCAGCCCCCTGACTAGCGACCAAGAGACCCAGTACTTC. This codes for CASSPLTSDQETQYF.

The V gene is TRBV10-1, the J gene TRBJ2-1; 13 nucleotides line up with TRBD2. Germline trimming cut 4 bases from V and 9 bases from J; bases unmatched to any gene: 6. There are 15 residues in the CDR3. Germline CDR1 reads WNHNN; CDR2 reads SYGVQD (reference sequence). In DNA, the CDR3 is TGCGCCAGCAGTGTCACTAGCGGGAGGGGTGTTGAGCAGTTCTTC. Translation: CASSVTSGRGVEQFF.

The V and J genes are TRBV5-5 and TRBJ2-1; 10 nucleotides match TRBD2. After removal of 4 bases from V and 7 bases from J, the junction contained 14 bases not matched to a gene. The CDR3 totals 17 residues. The germline V gene has CDR1 SGHKS and CDR2 YYEKEE (reference sequence). CDR3 bases: TGTGCCAGCAGCCCGCGACCCCGTGGGACTAGCGAGAATGAGCAGTTCTTC. It codes for CASSPRPRGTSENEQFF.

V gene TRBV27 combines with J gene TRBJ1-4, with a weak D call TRBD1 (5 bases). In germline, CDR1 is MNHEY, CDR2 SMNVEV (reference sequence). Between the trimmed V and J ends, which lost 3 bases and 5 bases, there was a span of 13 bases. The CDR3 contains 15 residues. The CDR3 DNA is TGTGCCAGCAGTTTTCTAGGGGAGAACAATGAAAAACTGTTTTTT. Its translation is CASSFLGENNEKLFF.

This clonotype was seen repeatedly, ten times or more. V gene TRBV12-3 or TRBV12-4 combines with J gene TRBJ1-1; D uncertain. The CDR3 extends over 16 amino acids. Trimming stripped 2 bases from V and 3 bases from J, with 16 bases between. DNA for the CDR3: TGTGCCAGCAGTTTAAGCCCTTTCCGTCTGGACACTGAAGCTTTCTTT. Translating it yields CASSLSPFRLDTEAFF.

CDR3 nucleotide sequence: TGTGCCAGCAGCCCCCGTCGGGGGGGAGGAGAGACCCAGTACTTC. It is translated as CASSPRRGGGETQYF. The V and J genes are TRBV7-9 and TRBJ2-5, with 8 bases identical to TRBD2. The CDR3 has 15 residues. V gave up 5 bases and J gave up 4 bases; unmatched junction bases: 9. Germline V gene data show CDR1 as SEHNR and CDR2 as FQNEAQ (reference sequence).

This clonotype was found many times. This chain joins TRBV27 and TRBJ2-1; 9 bases align to TRBD2. This CDR3 contains 15 residues. V was clipped by 5 bases and J by 5 bases; unmatched bases: 7. Germline assignment: CDR1 MNHEY and CDR2 SMNVEV (reference sequence). CDR3 in amino acids: CASSPGTSPNNEQFF. CDR3 coding DNA: TGTGCCAGCAGTCCCGGGACTAGCCCGAACAATGAGCAGTTCTTC.

This clonotype was seen many times. This rearrangement joins TRBV29-1 to TRBJ2-2; 7 bases line up with TRBD1. The germline CDR1 and CDR2 sequences are SQVTM and ANQGSEA. This CDR3 comprises 18 residues. Trimming cost V 7 bases and J 3 bases; bases outside gene matches: 20. The CDR3 protein is CSAVGRTGGSWYTGELFF. The CDR3 DNA reads as TGCAGCGCCGTTGGACGGACAGGAGGAAGTTGGTACACCGGGGAGCTGTTTTTT.

The chain has TRBV12-3 or TRBV12-4 and TRBJ2-5; D not certain. V was cut by 8 bases and J by 4 bases, with 14 bases left in between. The CDR3 contains 13 residues. CDR3 sequence reads: CASLTNKIETQYF. The DNA of the CDR3 is TGTGCCAGCCTTACAAACAAGATAGAGACCCAGTACTTC.

This clonotype was seen at least ten times. The chain uses TRBV6-1 and TRBJ1-1, with D possibly TRBD1 on 5 matching bases. Trimming took 6 bases from V and 0 from J, leaving 11 bases between them. The CDR3 is 14 residues long. Germline V lookup: CDR1 MNHNS, CDR2 SASEGT. CDR3 residues: CASRGWGMNTEAFF. The CDR3 nucleotides read TGTGCCAGCAGGGGCTGGGGCATGAACACTGAAGCTTTCTTT.